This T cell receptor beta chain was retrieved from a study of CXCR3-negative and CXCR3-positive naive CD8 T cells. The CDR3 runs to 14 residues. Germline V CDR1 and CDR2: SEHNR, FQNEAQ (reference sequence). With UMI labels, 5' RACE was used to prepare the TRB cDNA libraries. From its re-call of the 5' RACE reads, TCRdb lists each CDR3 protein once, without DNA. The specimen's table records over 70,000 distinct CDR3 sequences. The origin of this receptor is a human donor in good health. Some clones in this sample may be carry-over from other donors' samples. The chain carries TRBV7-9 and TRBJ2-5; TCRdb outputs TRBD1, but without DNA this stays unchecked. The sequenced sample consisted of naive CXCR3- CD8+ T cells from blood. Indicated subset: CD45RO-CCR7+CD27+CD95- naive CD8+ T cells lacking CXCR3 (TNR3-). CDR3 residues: CASEGQGIGETQYF.